Included here is one T cell receptor beta chain sequence, with context. Its recognized antigen is unknown. Base qualities are not provided; no much larger clone lies one nucleotide away. The data stem from a study of shared T cell receptors in the human thymus (dated by TCRdb to about 2021). With respect to the entire study: The study examined how self-reactive, shared T-cell receptor alpha chains are generated in the human thymus.

The method behind the library was the immunoSEQ multiplex PCR assay. TCRdb stores this immuneACCESS table with in-frame sequences only. Part of the clones is absent; in the studies checked, under half of the shortfall reflects unresolved V genes, and no reason is known for the rest. The sample has roughly 560,000 clones on record, approximately 80% of them singletons. The top ten constitute more than 0.01% of the sample. The CDR3 runs 13 residues from the cysteine to the phenylalanine. CDR3 DNA is the only sequence kept; it has 39 bases, read in frame from the first base. According to the germline V gene (reference sequence), CDR1 reads LNHNV and CDR2 reads YYDKDF. This sample also appeared in a second study, on human thymus T cells. The second study's paper adds: The donors were immunologically healthy infants in Finland who had open corrective cardiac surgery for congenital heart defects. Thymus tissue was collected as surgical resects that were removed during corrective cardiac surgery. Both the thymic and the peripheral blood repertoires appeared to show biased V and J gene segment usage. Highly overlapping thymic TCR repertoires among unrelated individuals were reported in the related research. The study used roughly 8 infant thymus samples plus four related peripheral blood samples to characterize TCR alpha and beta repertoires. The cohort included six male and a couple of female infants, with donor ages spanning 7 to 244 days. Thymocytes were freed from the tissue by mechanical means and kept at -70 degrees C as pellets of roughly 9.5-31 million cells. Genomic DNA was extracted from frozen cell pellets with a QIAsymphony instrument. The immunoSEQ multiplex PCR assay was used to amplify the TCRB and TCRAD loci from a standardized quantity of quality-controlled genomic DNA. The amplicons spanned the V(D)J region and were long enough to cover the CDR3 and allow V and J genes to be identified. The amplicons were sequenced on an Illumina platform via the commercial immunoSEQ service. Primer bias and sequencing errors were corrected using previously described methods, and TCRAD and TCRB definitions followed the IMGT database. immunoSEQ Analyzer 3.0 and VDJTools were used for repertoire analysis, which covered basic statistics, V/J segment usage, diversity estimates, rarefaction and pairwise overlap. Diversity was estimated with Chao1, ChaoE, Efron-Thisted, Shannon and inverse Simpson indices, and also on datasets down-sampled to the smallest sample. Repertoire overlap was assessed by strict matching of CDR3 nucleotide sequence, V gene and J gene, and clustering was done by Jaccard-based multidimensional scaling. On average, roughly 740,000 unique TCRB clonotypes were obtained from thymus samples, compared with some 84,000 from blood samples.

Specimen: thymocytes. This chain is built from TRBV15 and TRBJ2-5; TRBD2 could be the D gene, as 6 bases match. Near its end, the DNA agrees better with TRBJ2-7, so the J call may be wrong. The source of this sequence is a boy in the first two years of life with a congenital heart defect. Donor details come from another sample of the same person, matched by shared clones. The DNA sequence reads TGTGCCACCAGCAGATACAGGCGGGGCGAGCAGTACTTC. It specifies CATSRYRRGEQYF.